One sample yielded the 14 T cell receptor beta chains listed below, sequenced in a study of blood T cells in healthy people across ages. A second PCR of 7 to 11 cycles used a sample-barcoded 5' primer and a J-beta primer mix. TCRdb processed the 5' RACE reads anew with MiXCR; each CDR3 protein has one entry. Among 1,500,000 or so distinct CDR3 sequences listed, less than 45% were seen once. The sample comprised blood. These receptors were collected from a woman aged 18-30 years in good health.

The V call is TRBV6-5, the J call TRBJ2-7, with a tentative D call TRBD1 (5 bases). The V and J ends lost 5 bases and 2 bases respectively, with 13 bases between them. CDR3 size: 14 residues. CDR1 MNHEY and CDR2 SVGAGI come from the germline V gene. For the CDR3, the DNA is TGTGCCAGCAGTGACCGCCTGGGGCCCTACGAGCAGTACTTC. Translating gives CASSDRLGPYEQYF.

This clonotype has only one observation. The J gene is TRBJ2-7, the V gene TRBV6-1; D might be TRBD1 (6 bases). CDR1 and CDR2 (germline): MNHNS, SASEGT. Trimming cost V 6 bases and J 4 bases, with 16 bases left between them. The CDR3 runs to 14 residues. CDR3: CASSAITGRYEQYF. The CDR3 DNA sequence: TGTGCCAGCAGCGCGATCACAGGGAGATACGAGCAGTACTTC.

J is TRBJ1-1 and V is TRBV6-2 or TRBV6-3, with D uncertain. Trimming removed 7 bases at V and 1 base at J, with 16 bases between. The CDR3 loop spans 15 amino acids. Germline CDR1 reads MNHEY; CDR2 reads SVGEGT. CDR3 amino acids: CASIKRASSNTEAFF. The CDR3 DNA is TGTGCCAGCATTAAAAGGGCCAGTTCGAACACTGAAGCTTTCTTT.

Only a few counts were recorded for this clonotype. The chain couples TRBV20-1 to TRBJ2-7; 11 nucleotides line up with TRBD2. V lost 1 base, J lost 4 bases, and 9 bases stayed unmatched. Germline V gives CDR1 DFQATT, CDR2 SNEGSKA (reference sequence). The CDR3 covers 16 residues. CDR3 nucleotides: TGCAGTGCTAGAGTTAGCGGGGGGGCCGATTTGTACGAGCAGTACTTC. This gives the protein CSARVSGGADLYEQYF.

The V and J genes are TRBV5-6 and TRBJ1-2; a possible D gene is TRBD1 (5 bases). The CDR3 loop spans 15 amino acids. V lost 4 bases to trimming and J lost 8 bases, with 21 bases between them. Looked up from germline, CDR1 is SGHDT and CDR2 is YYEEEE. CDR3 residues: CASSTGGDFSGGYTF. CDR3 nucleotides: TGTGCCAGCAGCACTGGAGGGGACTTTAGCGGGGGCTACACCTTC.

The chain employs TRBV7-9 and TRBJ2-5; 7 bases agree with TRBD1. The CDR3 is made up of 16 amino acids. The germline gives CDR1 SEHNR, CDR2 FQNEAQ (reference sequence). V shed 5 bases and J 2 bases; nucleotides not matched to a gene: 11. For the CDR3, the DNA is TGTGCCAGCAGCCACCGTGGGGGACAGAAGCAAGAGACCCAGTACTTC. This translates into CASSHRGGQKQETQYF. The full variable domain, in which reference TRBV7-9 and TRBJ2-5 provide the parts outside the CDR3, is DTGVSQNPRHKITKRGQNVTFRCDPISEHNRLYWYRQTLGQGPEFLTYFQNEAQLEKSRLLSDRFSAERPKGSFSTLEIQRTEQGDSAMYLCASSHRGGQKQETQYFGPGTRLLVL.

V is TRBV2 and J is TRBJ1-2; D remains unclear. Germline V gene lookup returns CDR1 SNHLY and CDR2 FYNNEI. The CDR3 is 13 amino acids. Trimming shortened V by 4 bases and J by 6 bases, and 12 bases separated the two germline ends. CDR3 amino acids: CASSGYGRNGYTF. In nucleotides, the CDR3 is TGTGCCAGCAGTGGATATGGGAGGAATGGCTACACCTTC.

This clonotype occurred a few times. The CDR3 is CASSPSKGDGQSSYNEQYF. CDR3 DNA sequence: TGTGCCAGCTCACCATCGAAAGGGGACGGACAGAGCTCCTACAATGAGCAGTACTTC. V gene TRBV18 combines with J gene TRBJ2-1, with a tentative D call TRBD1 (6 bases). The last part of the DNA fits TRBJ2-7 better; the J call may be wrong. There are 19 residues in the CDR3. Germline V CDR1 and CDR2: KGHSH, LQKENI.

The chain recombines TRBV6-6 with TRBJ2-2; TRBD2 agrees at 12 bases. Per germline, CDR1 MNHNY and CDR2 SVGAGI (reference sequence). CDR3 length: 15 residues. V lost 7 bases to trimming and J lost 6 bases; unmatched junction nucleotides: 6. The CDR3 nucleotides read TGTGCCAGCATTCGGCTAGCGGGAGGGCCCGGGGAGCTGTTTTTT. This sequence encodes CASIRLAGGPGELFF.

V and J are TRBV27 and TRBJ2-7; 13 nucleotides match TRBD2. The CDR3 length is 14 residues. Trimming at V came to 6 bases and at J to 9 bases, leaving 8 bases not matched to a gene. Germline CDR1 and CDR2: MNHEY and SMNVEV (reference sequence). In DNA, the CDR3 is TGTGCCAGCAGCATTGGGGGACTAGCGGGATCGCAGTACTTC. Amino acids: CASSIGGLAGSQYF.

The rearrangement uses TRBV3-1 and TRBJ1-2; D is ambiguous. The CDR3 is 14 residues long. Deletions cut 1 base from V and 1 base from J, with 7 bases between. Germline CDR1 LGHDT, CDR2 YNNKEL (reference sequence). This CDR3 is CASSQGPLNYGYTF. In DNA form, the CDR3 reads TGTGCCAGCAGCCAAGGACCGCTTAACTATGGCTACACCTTC.

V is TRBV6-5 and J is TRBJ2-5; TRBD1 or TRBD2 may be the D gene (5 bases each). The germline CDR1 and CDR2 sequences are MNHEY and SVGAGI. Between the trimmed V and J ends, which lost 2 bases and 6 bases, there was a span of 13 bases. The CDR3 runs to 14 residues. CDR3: CASSYAGARKTQYF. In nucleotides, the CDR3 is TGTGCCAGCAGTTACGCCGGGGCCCGAAAGACCCAGTACTTC.

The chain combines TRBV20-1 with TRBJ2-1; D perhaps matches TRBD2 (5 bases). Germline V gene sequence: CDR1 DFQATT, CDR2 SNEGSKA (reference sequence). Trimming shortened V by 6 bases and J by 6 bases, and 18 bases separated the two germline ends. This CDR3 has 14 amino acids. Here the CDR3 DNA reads TGCAGTGCCACCGTCGGACTTGCCCCCAATGAGCAGTTCTTC. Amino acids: CSATVGLAPNEQFF.

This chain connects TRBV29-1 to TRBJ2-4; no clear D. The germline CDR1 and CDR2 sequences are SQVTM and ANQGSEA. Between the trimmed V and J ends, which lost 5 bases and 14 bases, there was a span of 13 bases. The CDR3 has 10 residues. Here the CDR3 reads CSVMTDGKYF. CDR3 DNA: TGCAGCGTTATGACCGACGGCAAGTACTTC. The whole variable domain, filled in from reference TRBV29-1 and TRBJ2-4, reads SAVISQKPSRDICQRGTSLTIQCQVDSQVTMMFWYRQQPGQSLTLIATANQGSEATYESGFVIDKFPISRPNLTFSTLTVSNMSPEDSSIYLCSVMTDGKYFGAGTRLSVL.